This TCR beta chain was sequenced during a study of CD8 T cells in Susac syndrome (dated 2019 in TCRdb). Describing the broader study: The study used repertoire sequencing to test whether antigen drove CD8+ T cell activation and differentiation in Susac syndrome. Results and caveats for the whole study, not just this receptor: The TCR sequencing and HLA analysis was acknowledged to have included a relatively small number of individuals.

CDR1 is given as SGDLS and CDR2 as YYNGEE, both from the germline V gene. CDR3 length: 14 amino acids, cysteine to phenylalanine. Here the CDR3 DNA is all that survives: 42 bases in frame from base 1. Trimming removed 3 bases from V and 0 bases from J, leaving 9 bases between the germline ends. Peripheral blood CD8+ and CD4+ T cells from healthy donors, Susac syndrome patients and multiple sclerosis patients were profiled using high-throughput TCR beta sequencing. Multiple sclerosis controls were treatment-naive patients with stable or active relapsing-remitting disease fulfilling revised McDonald criteria. Bulk CD8+ and CD4+ T cells were purified by magnetic negative isolation, whereas CD8+ TEMRA cells were enriched by FACS. Blood was drawn into EDTA tubes, processed within 24 hours, and PBMCs were isolated by density gradient centrifugation. PBMCs intended for TCR sequencing were frozen in liquid nitrogen and were later thawed in a 37 degrees C water bath. The sorted or isolated CD4+, CD8+ and CD8+ TEMRA cells reached a purity of at least 90%.

With respect to this clonotype: Its cognate antigen has yet to be identified. The input lacks base qualities; no much larger clone sits a single base away.

RNA was extracted using the RNeasy kit, and roughly 0.5 to 1 microgram was reverse transcribed with random hexamers. TCR beta CDR3 regions were amplified with the immunoSEQ multiplex PCR assay covering 54 Vbeta and 13 Jbeta segments. PCR amplification bias was corrected using a synthetic template baseline for primer optimization and computational correction. The authors' analysis ran thus. Reads were annotated to V, D and J genes per IMGT and analyzed with immunoSEQ Analyzer, keeping only productive sequences. Clonality was calculated as one minus the Shannon entropy normalized by log2 of the number of productive unique sequences. For each patient and control, public and private clones were evaluated among the 100 most prevalent clones. Susac-specific clones were defined as absent from healthy and MS cohorts, around 970 published viral clones and other ImmuneACCESS disease sequences. TCRdb passed the public sequencing reads through fastp at Q25 and MiXCR, retaining productive beta sequences. CDR3 protein sequences are deduplicated, and each keeps its most common genes and DNA. These V and J calls derive from TCRdb rather than the authors' analysis. For this sample the table gives about 160,000 distinct CDR3 sequences, of which 94% were detected only once. The top ten clonotypes cover about 0.086% of the sample.

Sequencing was performed on CD4+ T cells from PBMCs. The TCR was taken from a human donor with multiple sclerosis. The rearrangement combines TRBV9 with TRBJ1-1; the D gene is not confidently resolved. The CDR3 here reads CASSGPSLNTEAFF. The nucleotides read TGTGCCAGCAGCGGCCCCTCTTTGAACACTGAAGCTTTCTTT.